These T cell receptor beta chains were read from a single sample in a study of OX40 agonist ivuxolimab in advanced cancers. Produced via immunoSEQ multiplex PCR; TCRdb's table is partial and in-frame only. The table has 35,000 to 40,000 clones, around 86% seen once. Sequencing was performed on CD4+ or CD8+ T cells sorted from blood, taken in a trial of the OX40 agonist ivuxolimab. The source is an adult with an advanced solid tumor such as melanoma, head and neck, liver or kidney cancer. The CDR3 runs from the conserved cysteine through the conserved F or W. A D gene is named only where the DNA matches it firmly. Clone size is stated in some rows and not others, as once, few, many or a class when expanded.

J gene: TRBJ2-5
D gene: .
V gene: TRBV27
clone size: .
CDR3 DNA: TGTGCCAGCAGTTTGGAGGTGGGAGAGACCCAGTACTTC
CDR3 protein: CASSLEVGETQYF

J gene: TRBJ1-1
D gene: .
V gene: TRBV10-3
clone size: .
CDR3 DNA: TGTGCCATCAGTGAGGACAGGAGCTTTAACACTGAAGCTTTCTTT
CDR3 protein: CAISEDRSFNTEAFF

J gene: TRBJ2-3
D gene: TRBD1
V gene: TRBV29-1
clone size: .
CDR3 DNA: TGCAGCGTGACAAGACAGGGGGGTAACACAGATACGCAGTATTTT
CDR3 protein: CSVTRQGGNTDTQYF

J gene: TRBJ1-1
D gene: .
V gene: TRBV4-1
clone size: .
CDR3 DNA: TGCGCCAGCAGCCAAGTTTTTGGTATCACTGAAGCTTTCTTT
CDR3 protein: CASSQVFGITEAFF

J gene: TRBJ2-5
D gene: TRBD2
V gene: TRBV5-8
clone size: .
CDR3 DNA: TGTGCCAGCAGGCGCCCTAGCGGTGGGAAAGAGACCCAGTACTTC
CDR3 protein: CASRRPSGGKETQYF

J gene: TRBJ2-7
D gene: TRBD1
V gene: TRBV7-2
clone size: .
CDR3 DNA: TGTGCCAGCAGCTCCCTAGGGGGACAGGGGATCTCCTACGAGCAGTACTTC
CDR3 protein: CASSSLGGQGISYEQYF

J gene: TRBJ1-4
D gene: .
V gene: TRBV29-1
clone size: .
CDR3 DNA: TGCAGCGCATTGCTGGGATCAACTAATGAAAAACTGTTTTTT
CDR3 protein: CSALLGSTNEKLFF

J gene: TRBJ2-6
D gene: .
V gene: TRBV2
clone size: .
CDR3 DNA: TGTGCCAGCAGTGAAACCACAGCATTCTCTGGGGCCAACGTCCTGACTTTC
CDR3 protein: CASSETTAFSGANVLTF

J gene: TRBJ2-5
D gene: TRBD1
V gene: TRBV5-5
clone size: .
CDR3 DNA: TGTGCCAGCAGTACCACAGGGGGTCGAGAGACCCAGTACTTC
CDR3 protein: CASSTTGGRETQYF

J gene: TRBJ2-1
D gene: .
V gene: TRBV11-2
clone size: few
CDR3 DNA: TGTGCCAGCAGCTTAGAGGGGACACTTAAATTGTTCTTC
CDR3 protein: CASSLEGTLKLFF

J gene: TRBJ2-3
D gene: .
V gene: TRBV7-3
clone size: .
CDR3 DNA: TGTGCCAGCAGCTCCGGACCGGGGGATACGCAGTATTTT
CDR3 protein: CASSSGPGDTQYF

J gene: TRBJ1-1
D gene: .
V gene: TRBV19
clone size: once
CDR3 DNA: TGTGCCAGTAGAGTCAGTGCTGAAGCTTTCTTT
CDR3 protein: CASRVSAEAFF

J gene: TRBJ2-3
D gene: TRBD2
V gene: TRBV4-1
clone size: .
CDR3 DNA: TGCGCCAGCAGCCTCAGCGGGGGGGCCAGCACAGATACGCAGTATTTT
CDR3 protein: CASSLSGGASTDTQYF

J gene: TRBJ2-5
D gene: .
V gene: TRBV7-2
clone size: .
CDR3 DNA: TGTGCCAGCAGCTTAGGTGGGGCCCAAGAGACCCAGTACTTC
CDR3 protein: CASSLGGAQETQYF

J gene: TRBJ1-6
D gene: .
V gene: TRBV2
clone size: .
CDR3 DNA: TGTGCCAGCAGTGAACAGAGGGAATCCTATAATTCACCCCTCCACTTT
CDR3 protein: CASSEQRESYNSPLHF